Sequencing of this T cell receptor (beta chain) was carried out in a study of T cell repertoires in cytomegalovirus infection. In the study overall: Signatures in public TCR beta sequences pointed to both CMV infection and matching HLA type.

Study-wide results and limits: People with CMV and the relevant HLA were identified by cumulative public TCR beta family frequency. CMV-specific TCR beta clonotypes restricted by HLA-C dominated the ex vivo response.

A note on this clonotype: Its antigen is as yet unknown.

One entry per CDR3 protein results from TCRdb running MiXCR on the reads. The sample consists of about 160,000 distinct CDR3 sequences, 15% to 20% of them appearing once. The V segment lost 5 bases and the J segment 9 bases; nucleotides outside the gene matches: 10. This CDR3 is built from 13 residues. CDR1 is MNHEY, CDR2 SMNVEV, per germline (reference sequence). The chain uses TRBV27 and TRBJ2-7; 7 bases fit TRBD2. This TCR was recovered from a human donor in good health (CMV status not recorded). Some clones in this sample may be carry-over from other donors' samples. The sample comprised CD8+ T cells from PBMCs. Written as DNA, the CDR3 is TGTGCCAGCAGTCCACTAGCGAAGCCTCCGCAGTACTTC. It specifies CASSPLAKPPQYF.